The TCR beta chain under discussion was sequenced for a study of T cells after yellow fever vaccination. Study-level points and caveats: Once the booster was given, most primary-vaccination clones reappeared, at about 96% for CD4 and more than 85% for CD8.

On this clonotype itself: The antigen remains undetermined.

TCRdb redid the calling of the 5' RACE reads with MiXCR, one entry per CDR3 protein. The sample consists of just under 600,000 distinct CDR3 sequences, roughly 14% of them appearing once. V lost 11 bases to trimming and J lost 1 base, with 15 bases between them. This CDR3 has 14 residues. Germline CDR1 and CDR2: MNHNS and SASEGT. V is TRBV6-1 and J is TRBJ2-1; TRBD1 might be the D (5 bases). Source: PBMCs, taken on the day of the yellow fever booster vaccination. This receptor was taken from a young man who received the YFV17D yellow fever vaccine. The DNA of the CDR3 is TGTGCCCCTGAGGACAAGGATTCCTACAATGAGCAGTTCTTC. Its translation is CAPEDKDSYNEQFF.